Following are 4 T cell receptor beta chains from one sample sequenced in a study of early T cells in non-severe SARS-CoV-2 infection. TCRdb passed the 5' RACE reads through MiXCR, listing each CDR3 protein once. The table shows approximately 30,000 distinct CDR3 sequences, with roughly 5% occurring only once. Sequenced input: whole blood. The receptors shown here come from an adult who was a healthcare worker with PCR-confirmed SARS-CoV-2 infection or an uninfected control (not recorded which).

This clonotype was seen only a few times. DNA of the CDR3: TGTGCCAGCAGCTTAGAACTAGTAGCAGATACGCAGTATTTT. It yields the protein CASSLELVADTQYF. The rearrangement uses TRBV7-2 and TRBJ2-3; tentatively, D is TRBD2 (5 bases). The CDR3 is 14 amino acids. Between the trimmed V and J ends, which lost 1 base and 4 bases, there was a span of 9 bases. CDR1 and CDR2 (germline): SGHTA, FQGNSA.

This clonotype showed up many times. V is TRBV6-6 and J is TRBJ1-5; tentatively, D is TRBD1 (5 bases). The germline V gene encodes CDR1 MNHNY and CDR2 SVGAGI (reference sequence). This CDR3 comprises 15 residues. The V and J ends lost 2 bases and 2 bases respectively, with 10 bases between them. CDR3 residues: CASSYHGGGNQPQHF. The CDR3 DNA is TGTGCCAGCAGTTACCACGGGGGGGGCAATCAGCCCCAGCATTTT.

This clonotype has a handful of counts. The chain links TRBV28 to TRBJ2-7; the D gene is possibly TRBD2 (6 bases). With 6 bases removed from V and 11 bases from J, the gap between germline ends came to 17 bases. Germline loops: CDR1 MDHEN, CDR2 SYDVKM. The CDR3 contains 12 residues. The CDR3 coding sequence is TGTGCCAGCAGGCCTCCGGGCGCGGGGAAGTACTTC. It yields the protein CASRPPGAGKYF.

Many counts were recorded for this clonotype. DNA for the CDR3: TGCAGTGCTAGAAAAACAGGGGATGGGACTGAAGCTTTCTTT. Encoded protein: CSARKTGDGTEAFF. The chain recombines TRBV20-1 with TRBJ1-1; the match to TRBD1 covers 7 bases. Trimming took 2 bases from V and 5 from J; bases not matched to a gene: 8. This CDR3 has 14 residues. Germline CDR1 and CDR2: DFQATT and SNEGSKA (reference sequence).